What follows is one T cell receptor beta chain and its context. Its antigen is undetermined. A read error may be the cause here, since a much bigger clone is one base away. These data originate in a study of blood T cells in healthy people across ages. Findings of the study overall: TCR beta diversity was tightly associated with the proportion of naive T cells.

Primed by a sample-barcoded 5' primer and a J-beta primer mix, a second PCR proceeded for about 7 to 11 cycles. TCRdb re-called the 5' RACE reads through MiXCR, storing one row per CDR3 protein. Found here are approximately 360,000 distinct CDR3 sequences, 50% to 60% of them singletons; the top ten hold about 54%. Germline assignment: CDR1 KGHDR and CDR2 SFDVKD. The CDR3 runs to 16 residues. The chain uses TRBV24-1 and TRBJ2-1; possible D gene TRBD2, 6 bases. Judging by the DNA end, TRBJ2-7 fits better; the J call may be wrong. The sequence came from a man aged 55-75 years in good health. Sequenced sample: blood. Here the CDR3 reads CATSDLGGADYNEQYF. In DNA, the CDR3 is TGTGCCACCAGTGATTTAGGCGGGGCTGACTACAATGAGCAGTACTTC.